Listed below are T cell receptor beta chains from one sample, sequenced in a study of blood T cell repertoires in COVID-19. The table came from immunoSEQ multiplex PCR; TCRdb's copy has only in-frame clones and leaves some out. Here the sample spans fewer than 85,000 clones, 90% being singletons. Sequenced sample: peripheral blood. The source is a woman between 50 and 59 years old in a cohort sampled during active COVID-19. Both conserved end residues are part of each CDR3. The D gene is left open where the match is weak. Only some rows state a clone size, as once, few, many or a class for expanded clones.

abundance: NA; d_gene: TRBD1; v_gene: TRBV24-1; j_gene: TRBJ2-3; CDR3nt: TGTGCCACCAGTGATTCCTCCTCGGACAGGGTAGATACGCAGTATTTT; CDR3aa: CATSDSSSDRVDTQYF
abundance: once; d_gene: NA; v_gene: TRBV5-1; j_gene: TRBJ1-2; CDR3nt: TGCGCCAGCAGGTGGGGGGATAATGGCTACACCTTC; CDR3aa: CASRWGDNGYTF
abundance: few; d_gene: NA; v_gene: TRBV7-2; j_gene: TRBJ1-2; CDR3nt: TGTGCCAGCAGCCCTCAATCTAAATATGGCTACACCTTC; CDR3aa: CASSPQSKYGYTF
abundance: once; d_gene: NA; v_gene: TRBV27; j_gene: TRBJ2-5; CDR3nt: TGTGCCAGCAGCTTCCAGGGGGGAGAGACCCAGTACTTC; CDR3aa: CASSFQGGETQYF
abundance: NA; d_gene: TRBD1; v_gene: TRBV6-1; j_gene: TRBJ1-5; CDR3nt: TGTGCCAGCAGTGAGGGGACAGACGGCAATCAGCCCCAGCATTTT; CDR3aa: CASSEGTDGNQPQHF
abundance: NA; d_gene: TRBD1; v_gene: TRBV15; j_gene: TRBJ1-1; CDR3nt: TGTGCCACCAGCGTAGGGGGCTCGGGGAGCACTGAAGCTTTCTTT; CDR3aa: CATSVGGSGSTEAFF
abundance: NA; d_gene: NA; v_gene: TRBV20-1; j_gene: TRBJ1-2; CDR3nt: TGCAGTGCTAGTGATCCCTCCGACAGCTCCTACACCTTC; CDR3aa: CSASDPSDSSYTF
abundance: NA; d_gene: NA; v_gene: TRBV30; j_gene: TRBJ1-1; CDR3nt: TGTGCCTGGAGCTTGTTTGGAGGGCGGACTGAAGCTTTCTTT; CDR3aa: CAWSLFGGRTEAFF
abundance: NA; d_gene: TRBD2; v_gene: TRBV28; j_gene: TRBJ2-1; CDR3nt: TGTGCCAGCAGTCCAGGGACTAGCGGGAGGGCCGGGGATGAGCAGTTCTTC; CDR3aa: CASSPGTSGRAGDEQFF
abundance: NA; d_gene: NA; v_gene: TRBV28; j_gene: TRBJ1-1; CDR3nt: TGTGCCAGCAGTCCGTCGGGAGGGTCGACTGAAGCTTTCTTT; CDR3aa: CASSPSGGSTEAFF
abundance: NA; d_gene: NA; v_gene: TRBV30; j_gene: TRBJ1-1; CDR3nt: TGTGCCTGGACAGGGGACCACACTGAAGCTTTCTTT; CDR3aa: CAWTGDHTEAFF
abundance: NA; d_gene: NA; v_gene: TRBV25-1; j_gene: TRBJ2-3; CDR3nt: TGTGCCAGCAGTCCCTTTAGCACAGATACGCAGTATTTT; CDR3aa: CASSPFSTDTQYF
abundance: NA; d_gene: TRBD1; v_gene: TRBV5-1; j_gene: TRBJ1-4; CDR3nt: TGCGCCAGCAGCGCGGACAGGGGTAATGAAAAACTGTTTTTT; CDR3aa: CASSADRGNEKLFF
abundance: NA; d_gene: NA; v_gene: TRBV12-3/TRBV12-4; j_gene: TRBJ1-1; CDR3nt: TGTGCCAGCAGTTTGGCGAACACTGAAGCTTTCTTT; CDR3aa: CASSLANTEAFF
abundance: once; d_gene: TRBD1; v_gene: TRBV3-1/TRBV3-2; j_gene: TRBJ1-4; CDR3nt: TGTGCCAGCAGTCAAACAGGGGGAGGAGAAAAACTGTTTTTT; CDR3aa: CASSQTGGGEKLFF
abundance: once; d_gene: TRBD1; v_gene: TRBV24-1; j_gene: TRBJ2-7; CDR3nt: TGTGCCACCAGTGATGCCGGGACAGGGGCCTACGAGCAGTACTTC; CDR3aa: CATSDAGTGAYEQYF
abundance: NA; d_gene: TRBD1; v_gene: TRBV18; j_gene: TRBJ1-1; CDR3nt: TGTGCCAGCTCCTCAATAGGGGGCAAGGACACTGAAGCTTTCTTT; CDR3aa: CASSSIGGKDTEAFF
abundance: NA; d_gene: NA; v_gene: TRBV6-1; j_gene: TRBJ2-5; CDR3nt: TGTGCCAGCAGTGAGTTTATACAAGAGACCCAGTACTTC; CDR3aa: CASSEFIQETQYF
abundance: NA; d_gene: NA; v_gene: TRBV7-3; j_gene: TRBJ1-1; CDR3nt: TGTGCCAGCAGCTTAAGGGAGGATGGCGAAGCTTTCTTT; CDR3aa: CASSLREDGEAFF
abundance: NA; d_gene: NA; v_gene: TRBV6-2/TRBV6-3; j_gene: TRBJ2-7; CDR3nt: TGTGCCAGCAGTATAACAGGGAAGGGGCCGGCCGAGCAGTACTTC; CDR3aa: CASSITGKGPAEQYF
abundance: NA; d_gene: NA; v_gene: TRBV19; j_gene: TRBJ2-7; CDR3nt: TGTGCCAGTAGTCCGGACAGTTCGATCTACGAGCAGTACTTC; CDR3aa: CASSPDSSIYEQYF
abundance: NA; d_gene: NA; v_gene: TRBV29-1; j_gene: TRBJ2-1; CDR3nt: TGCAGCGTTGAAGAGGCGGGGGCCCCCTACAATGAGCAGTTCTTC; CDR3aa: CSVEEAGAPYNEQFF
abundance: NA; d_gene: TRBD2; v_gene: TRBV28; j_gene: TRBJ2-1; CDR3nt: TGTGCCAGCAGTTGGGGGGGTCTCGCGGGGAGCAATGAGCAGTTCTTC; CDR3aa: CASSWGGLAGSNEQFF
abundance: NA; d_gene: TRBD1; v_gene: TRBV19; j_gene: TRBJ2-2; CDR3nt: TGTGCCAGTAGGGGGACAGGCGCGAACACCGGGGAGCTGTTTTTT; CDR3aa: CASRGTGANTGELFF
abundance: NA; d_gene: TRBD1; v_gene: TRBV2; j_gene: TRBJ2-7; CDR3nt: TGTGCCAGCACCCTGGGACAGAGCTACGAGCAGTACTTC; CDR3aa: CASTLGQSYEQYF
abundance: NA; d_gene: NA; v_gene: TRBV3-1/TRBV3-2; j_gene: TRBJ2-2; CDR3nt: TGTGCCAGCAGCCCGCCGGGGAGATCCACCGGGGAGCTGTTTTTT; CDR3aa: CASSPPGRSTGELFF
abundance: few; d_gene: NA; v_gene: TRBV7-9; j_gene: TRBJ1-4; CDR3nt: TGTGCCAGCACCATTAATGGAGAAGAAAAACTGTTTTTT; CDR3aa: CASTINGEEKLFF
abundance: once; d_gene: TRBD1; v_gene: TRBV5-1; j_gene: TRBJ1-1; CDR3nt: TGCGCCAGCAGCTCTCAGGGGGACGGCACTGAAGCTTTCTTT; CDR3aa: CASSSQGDGTEAFF
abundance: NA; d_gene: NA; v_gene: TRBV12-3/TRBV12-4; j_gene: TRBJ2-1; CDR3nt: TGTGCCAGCAGTGGGACACCCTACAATGAGCAGTTCTTC; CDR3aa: CASSGTPYNEQFF
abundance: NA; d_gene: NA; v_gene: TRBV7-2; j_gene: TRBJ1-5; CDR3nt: TGTGCCAGCAGCTTTCAAAATCAGCCCCAGCATTTT; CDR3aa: CASSFQNQPQHF
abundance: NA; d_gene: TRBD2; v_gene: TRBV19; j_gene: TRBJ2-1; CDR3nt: TGTGCCAGTAGTATAGATCTAGCGGGGTCGTCCAAAAAGTTCTTC; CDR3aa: CASSIDLAGSSKKFF
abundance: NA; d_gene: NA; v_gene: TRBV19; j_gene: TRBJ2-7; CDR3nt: TGTGCCAGTAGTATAGTGGGCGGGAACCCCTACGAGCAGTACTTC; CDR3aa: CASSIVGGNPYEQYF
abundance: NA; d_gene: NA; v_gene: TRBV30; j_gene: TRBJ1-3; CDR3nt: TGTGCCTGGAGTCGAACAGAACGCTCTGGAAACACCATATATTTT; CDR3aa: CAWSRTERSGNTIYF
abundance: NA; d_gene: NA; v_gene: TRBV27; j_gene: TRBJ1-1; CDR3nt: TGTGCCAGCAGCACCACAGGGATGGGAACTGAAGCTTTCTTT; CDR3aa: CASSTTGMGTEAFF
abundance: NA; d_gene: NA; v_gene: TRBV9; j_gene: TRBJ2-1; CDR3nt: TGTGCCAGCAGCGGAGGGTGGGGGCTCAATGAGCAGTTCTTC; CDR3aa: CASSGGWGLNEQFF
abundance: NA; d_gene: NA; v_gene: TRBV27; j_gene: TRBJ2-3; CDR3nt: TGTGCCAGCAGACCCGGGCCTAGCTGGGTAGATACGCAGTATTTT; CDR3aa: CASRPGPSWVDTQYF
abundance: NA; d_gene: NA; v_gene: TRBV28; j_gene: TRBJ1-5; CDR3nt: TGTGCCAGTGGGCGCGCCAATCAGCCCCAGCATTTT; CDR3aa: CASGRANQPQHF
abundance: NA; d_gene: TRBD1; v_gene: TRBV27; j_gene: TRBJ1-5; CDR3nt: TGTGCCAGCAGGCCGACAGGGCATCAGCCCCAGCATTTT; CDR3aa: CASRPTGHQPQHF
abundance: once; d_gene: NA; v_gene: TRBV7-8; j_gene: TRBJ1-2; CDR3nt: TGTGCCAGCAGCTTAGCTAATTTTGGGACAAGGAGTGGCTACACCTTC; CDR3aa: CASSLANFGTRSGYTF
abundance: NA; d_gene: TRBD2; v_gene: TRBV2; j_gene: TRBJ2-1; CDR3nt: TGTGCCAGCGATCCGGGACTAGCGTACAATGAGCAGTTCTTC; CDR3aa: CASDPGLAYNEQFF
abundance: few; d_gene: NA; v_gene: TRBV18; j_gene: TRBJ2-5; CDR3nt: TGTGCCAGCTCACCATTATCAGAGACCCAGTACTTC; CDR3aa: CASSPLSETQYF